The 8 T cell receptor beta chains reported below all come from one sample, sequenced in a study of blood T cell repertoires in COVID-19. Only in-frame clones appear in the TCRdb table, and some are missing; sequencing was by immunoSEQ multiplex PCR. The table records roughly 80,000 clones, 85% to 90% of them present only once. The material sequenced was peripheral blood. The receptors derive from a woman of 80 years or more with acute or convalescent COVID-19.

This clone was recorded a few times. The CDR3 DNA sequence: TGTGCTAGTGGTAGGACAGGGATCGATGAGCAGTTCTTC. Its protein product is CASGRTGIDEQFF. V gene TRBV12-5 combines with J gene TRBJ2-1; TRBD1 matches 8 bases. Germline CDR1 LGHNT, CDR2 FRNRAP. CDR3 length equals 13 residues. V was pared by 5 bases and J by 8 bases, with 5 bases of the junction left unmatched.

CDR3 in amino acids: CASSHGTMGNQPQHF. CDR3 DNA: TGTGCCAGCAGTCACGGGACTATGGGCAATCAGCCCCAGCATTTT. The J gene is TRBJ1-5, the V gene TRBV28; D is perhaps TRBD1 (5 bases). Trimming removed 5 bases from V and 2 bases from J, with 13 bases in between. Germline V gives CDR1 MDHEN, CDR2 SYDVKM. This CDR3 comprises 15 residues.

V gene TRBV7-8 combines with J gene TRBJ2-7; 12 bases match TRBD2. Per germline, CDR1 SGHVS and CDR2 FQNEAQ. CDR3 length equals 17 residues. Trimming at V came to 2 bases and at J to 6 bases, leaving 11 bases not matched to a gene. The CDR3 nucleotides read TGTGCCAGCAGCTTACCGTTCAGACTAGCGGGAGCCAGCGAGCAGTACTTC. It translates to CASSLPFRLAGASEQYF.

A word on this clone: The DNA is left out, because the CDR3 cannot be placed on it with certainty; the CDR3 is given as TCRdb lists it. The CDR3 loop is CASSVPGLAGGLRAGELFF. This chain connects TRBV9 to TRBJ2-2; the table's D call of TRBD2 was not tested on the DNA. The CDR3 sequence runs 19 residues, both termini included. Germline CDR1 and CDR2: SGDLS and YYNGEE.

J is TRBJ2-7 and V is TRBV27; D may be TRBD2 (7 bases). The CDR3 length is 13 residues. V lost 8 bases and J 5 bases, leaving 16 bases between the germline ends. CDR1 is MNHEY, CDR2 SMNVEV, per germline (reference sequence). The CDR3, as DNA: TGTGCCAGCCAACGGGGGGCGGTAGACGAGCAGTACTTC. Translating it yields CASQRGAVDEQYF.

The rearrangement joins TRBV21-1 to TRBJ1-4; the table's D call, TRBD1, has no DNA check behind it. TRBV21-1 is designated a pseudogene. The CDR3 is 19 amino acids. CDR3 sequence: CASSTPGQPIIATNEKLFF. In DNA, the CDR3 is TGTGCCAGCAGCACTCCGGGACAGCCGATTATTGCAACTAATGAAAAACTGTTTTTT.

The chain joins TRBV2 to TRBJ2-1; TRBD1 matches 8 bases. Germline V lookup: CDR1 SNHLY, CDR2 FYNNEI. This CDR3 contains 16 residues. Trimming at V came to 4 bases and at J to 10 bases, leaving 15 bases not matched to a gene. The CDR3 spells CASSGIGGQGAKEQFF. The CDR3 DNA sequence: TGTGCCAGCAGTGGAATAGGAGGCCAGGGGGCGAAAGAGCAGTTCTTC. Full variable domain (rest looked up from reference TRBV2 and TRBJ2-1): EPEVTQTPSHQVTQMGQEVILRCVPISNHLYFYWYRQILGQKVEFLVSFYNNEISEKSEIFDDQFSVERPDGSNFTLKIRSTKLEDSAMYFCASSGIGGQGAKEQFFGPGTRLTVL.

The V call is TRBV18, the J call TRBJ2-6; D gene uncertain. Between the trimmed V and J ends, which lost 4 bases and 2 bases, there was a span of 6 bases. The CDR3 has 14 residues. Germline values: CDR1 KGHSH, CDR2 LQKENI. The CDR3 protein is CASSRETGANVLTF. The CDR3 region has the DNA TGTGCCAGCTCACGAGAAACTGGGGCCAACGTCCTGACTTTC.